Listed below are T cell receptor beta chains from one sample, sequenced in a study of T cell changes during pregnancy in multiple sclerosis. Data came from immunoSEQ multiplex PCR; TCRdb stores just in-frame clones and leaves some out. The sample carries about 79,000 clones, about 93% recorded once. Source: CD4+ T cells from peripheral blood mononuclear cells, taken in the second trimester of pregnancy. Receptor source: a female donor with multiple sclerosis, enrolled in a pregnancy study. The CDR3 runs from the conserved cysteine through the conserved F or W. The D gene is left open where the match is weak. Expanded clones get a size class; other rows say once, few or many, or leave the size out.

>TRBJ2-2|.|once|TRBV2
TGTGCCAGCAGACTGCGTGGGGGTGGGGGGACGGAGAACACCGGGGAGCTGTTTTTT
CASRLRGGGGTENTGELFF
>TRBJ2-5|.|.|TRBV11-3
TGTGCCAGCAGCTTAGAGGGCGGGATGTGGGAGACCCAGTACTTC
CASSLEGGMWETQYF
>TRBJ1-4|.|.|TRBV6-1
TGTGCCAGCAGTGAATTTATCGGAGCAACTAATGAAAAACTGTTTTTT
CASSEFIGATNEKLFF
>TRBJ2-1|TRBD2|once|TRBV7-2
TGTGCCAGCAGACGTAGCGGGGCGGGCGGTTACAATGAGCAGTTCTTC
CASRRSGAGGYNEQFF
>TRBJ2-2|.|.|TRBV5-6
TGTGCCAGCAGCTCCCGGCAGACAGTAAACACCGGGGAGCTGTTTTTT
CASSSRQTVNTGELFF
>TRBJ1-1|.|.|TRBV28
TGTGCCAGCAGTCGGATCCCTTCGGGGAGGAACACTGAAGCTTTCTTT
CASSRIPSGRNTEAFF
>TRBJ2-2|TRBD2|.|TRBV9
TGTGCCAGCAGCGTAGTGAGCGGGGTCTCCGGGGAGCTGTTTTTT
CASSVVSGVSGELFF
>TRBJ1-2|.|.|TRBV5-1
TGCGCCAGCAGCTTGGGACAGAGTTCTAACTATGGCTACACCTTC
CASSLGQSSNYGYTF
>TRBJ2-1|TRBD2|few|TRBV4-1
TGCGCCAGCAGCCAGGAGCGGGAGGGCCGCAATGAGCAGTTCTTC
CASSQEREGRNEQFF
>TRBJ2-3|TRBD2|.|TRBV29-1
TGCAGCGCCGAGCGGGGGAGCACAGATACGCAGTATTTT
CSAERGSTDTQYF
>TRBJ1-5|.|.|TRBV6-4
TGTGCCAGCAGTCGCGGGGAAGATCAGCCCCAGCATTTT
CASSRGEDQPQHF